This T cell receptor (beta chain) was sequenced for a study of blood T cell repertoires in COVID-19. Only in-frame clones appear in the TCRdb table, and some are missing; sequencing was by immunoSEQ multiplex PCR. The table includes approximately 350,000 clones, 75% to 90% detected once. This clone has just a few counts. Sequenced input: PBMCs or T cells enriched from blood (not recorded which). The receptor's source is a man younger than 35 who had recovered from COVID-19.

The CDR3 loop is CASKTSLGTVTNSPLHF. CDR3 nucleotides: TGTGCCAGTAAAACCTCCCTCGGGACAGTCACTAATTCACCCCTCCACTTT. This chain links TRBV19 with TRBJ1-6; 7 bases are a match to TRBD1. The CDR3 is made up of 17 amino acids. CDR1 is LNHDA, CDR2 SQIVND, per germline (reference sequence). V shed 7 bases and J 6 bases; nucleotides not matched to a gene: 15.